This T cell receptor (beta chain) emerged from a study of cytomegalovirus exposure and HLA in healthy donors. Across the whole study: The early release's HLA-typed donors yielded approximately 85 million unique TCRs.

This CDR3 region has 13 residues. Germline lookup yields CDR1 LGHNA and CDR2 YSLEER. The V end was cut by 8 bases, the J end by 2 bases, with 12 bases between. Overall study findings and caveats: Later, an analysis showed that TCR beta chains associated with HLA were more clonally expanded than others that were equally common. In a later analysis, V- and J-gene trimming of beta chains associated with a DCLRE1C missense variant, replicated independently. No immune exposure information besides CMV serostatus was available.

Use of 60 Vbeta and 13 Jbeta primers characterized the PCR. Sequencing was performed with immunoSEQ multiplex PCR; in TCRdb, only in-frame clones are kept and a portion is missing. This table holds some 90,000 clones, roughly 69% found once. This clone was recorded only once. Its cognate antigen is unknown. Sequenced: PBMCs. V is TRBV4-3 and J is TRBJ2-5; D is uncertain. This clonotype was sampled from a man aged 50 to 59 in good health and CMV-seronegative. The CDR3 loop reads CASSSYRQETQYF. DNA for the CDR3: TGCGCCAGCTCCTCTTACAGACAAGAGACCCAGTACTTC.